The entry that follows covers one T cell receptor (beta chain) sequence. The antigen is undetermined. The sample comes from a study of high-grade serous ovarian cancer treatment subgroups. Study findings and constraints: Only CDR3 was analyzed; CDR1 and CDR2 were not.

The CDR3 spans 15 residues. V shed 4 bases, J shed 7 bases, and the junction held 8 bases outside the gene matches. Germline lookup yields CDR1 SGHRS and CDR2 YFSETQ. TCRdb's copy holds only in-frame clones and misses some; the assay was immunoSEQ multiplex PCR. The table lists about 5,800 clones, roughly three quarters of them singletons. Tumor tissue was taken before any definitive surgery or chemotherapy was given. Sequencing was carried out using tumor tissue. The genes are TRBV5-1 and TRBJ1-6, with 7 bases that match TRBD1. This TCR was recovered from a human donor with high-grade serous ovarian cancer. CDR3: CASSLTGDRNSPLHF. The CDR3 bases are TGCGCCAGCAGCCTTACAGGGGATCGGAATTCACCCCTCCACTTT.